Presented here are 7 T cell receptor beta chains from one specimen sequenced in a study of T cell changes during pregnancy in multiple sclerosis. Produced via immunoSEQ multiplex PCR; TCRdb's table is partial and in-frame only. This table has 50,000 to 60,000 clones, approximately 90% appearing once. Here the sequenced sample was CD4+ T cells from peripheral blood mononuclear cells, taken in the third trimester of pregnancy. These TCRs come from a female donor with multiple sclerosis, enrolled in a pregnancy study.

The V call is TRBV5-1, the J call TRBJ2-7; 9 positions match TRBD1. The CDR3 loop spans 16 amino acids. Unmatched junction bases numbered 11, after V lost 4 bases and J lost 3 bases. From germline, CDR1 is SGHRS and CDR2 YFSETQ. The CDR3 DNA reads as TGCGCCAGCAGCCCGAAGATAGACAGGGGGTACTACGAGCAGTACTTC. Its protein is CASSPKIDRGYYEQYF.

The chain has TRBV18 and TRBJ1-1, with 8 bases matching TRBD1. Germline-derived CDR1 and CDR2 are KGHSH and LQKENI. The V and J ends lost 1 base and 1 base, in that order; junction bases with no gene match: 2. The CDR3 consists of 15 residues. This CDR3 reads CASSPLGQGNTEAFF. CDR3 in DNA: TGTGCCAGCTCACCACTAGGACAGGGGAACACTGAAGCTTTCTTT.

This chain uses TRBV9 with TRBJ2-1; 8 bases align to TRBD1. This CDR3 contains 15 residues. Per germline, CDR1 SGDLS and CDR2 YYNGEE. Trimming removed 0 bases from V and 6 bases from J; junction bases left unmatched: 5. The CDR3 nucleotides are TGTGCCAGCAGCGTAGATCCTACAGGGGGCAATGAGCAGTTCTTC. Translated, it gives CASSVDPTGGNEQFF.

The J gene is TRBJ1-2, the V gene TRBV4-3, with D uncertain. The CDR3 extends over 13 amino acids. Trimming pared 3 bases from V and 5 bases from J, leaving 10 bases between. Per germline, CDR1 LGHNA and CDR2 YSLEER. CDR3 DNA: TGCGCCAGCAGCCAGGACTTCGGGTATGGCTACACCTTC. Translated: CASSQDFGYGYTF.

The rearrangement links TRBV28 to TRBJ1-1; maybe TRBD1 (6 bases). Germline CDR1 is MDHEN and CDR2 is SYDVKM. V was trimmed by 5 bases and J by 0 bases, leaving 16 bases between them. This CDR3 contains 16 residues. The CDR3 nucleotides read TGTGCCAGCAGTCCCCAAACAGGGAACATGAACACTGAAGCTTTCTTT. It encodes CASSPQTGNMNTEAFF.

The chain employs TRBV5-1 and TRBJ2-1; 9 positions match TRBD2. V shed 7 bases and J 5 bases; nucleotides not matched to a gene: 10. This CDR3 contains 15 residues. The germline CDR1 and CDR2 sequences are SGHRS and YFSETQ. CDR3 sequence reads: CASCEGLAVNNEQFF. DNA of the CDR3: TGCGCCAGCTGCGAGGGACTAGCAGTAAACAATGAGCAGTTCTTC.

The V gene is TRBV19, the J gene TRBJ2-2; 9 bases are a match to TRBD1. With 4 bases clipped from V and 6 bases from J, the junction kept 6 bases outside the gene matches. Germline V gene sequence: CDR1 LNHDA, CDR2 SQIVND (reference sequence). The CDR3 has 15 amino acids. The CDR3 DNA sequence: TGTGCCAGTAGTACGGGGACAGGGAATGCCGGGGAGCTGTTTTTT. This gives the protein CASSTGTGNAGELFF.